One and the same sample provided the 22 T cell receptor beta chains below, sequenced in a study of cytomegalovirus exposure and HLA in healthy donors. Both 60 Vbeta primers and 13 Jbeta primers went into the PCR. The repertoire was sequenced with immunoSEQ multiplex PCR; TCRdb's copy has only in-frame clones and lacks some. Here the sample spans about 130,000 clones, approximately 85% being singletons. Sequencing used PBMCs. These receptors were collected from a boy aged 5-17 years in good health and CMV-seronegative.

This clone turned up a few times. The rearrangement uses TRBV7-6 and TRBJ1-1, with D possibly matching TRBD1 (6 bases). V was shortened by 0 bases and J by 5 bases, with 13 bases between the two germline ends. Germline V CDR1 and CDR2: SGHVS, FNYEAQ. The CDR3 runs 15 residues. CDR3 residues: CASSLAPGRGTEAFF. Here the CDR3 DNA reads TGTGCCAGCAGCTTAGCGCCGGGCAGGGGAACTGAAGCTTTCTTT.

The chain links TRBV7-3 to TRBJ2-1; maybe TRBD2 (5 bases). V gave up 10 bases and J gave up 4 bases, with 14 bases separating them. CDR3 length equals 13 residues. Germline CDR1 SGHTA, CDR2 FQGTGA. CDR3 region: CATGMDSYNEQFF. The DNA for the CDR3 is TGTGCCACCGGAATGGACTCTTACAATGAGCAGTTCTTC.

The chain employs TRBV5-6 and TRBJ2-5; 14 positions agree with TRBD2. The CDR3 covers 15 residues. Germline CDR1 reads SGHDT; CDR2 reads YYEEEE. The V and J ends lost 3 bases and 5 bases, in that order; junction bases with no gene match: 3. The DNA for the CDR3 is TGTGCCAGCAGCTCGGGACTAGCGGGAGTGGAGACCCAGTACTTC. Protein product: CASSSGLAGVETQYF.

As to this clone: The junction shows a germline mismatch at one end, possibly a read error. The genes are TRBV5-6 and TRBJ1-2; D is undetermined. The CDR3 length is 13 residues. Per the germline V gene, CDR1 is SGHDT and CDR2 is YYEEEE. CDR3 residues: CASSFSANYGYPF. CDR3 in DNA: TGTGCCAGCAGCTTTTCCGCAAACTATGGCTACCCCTTC.

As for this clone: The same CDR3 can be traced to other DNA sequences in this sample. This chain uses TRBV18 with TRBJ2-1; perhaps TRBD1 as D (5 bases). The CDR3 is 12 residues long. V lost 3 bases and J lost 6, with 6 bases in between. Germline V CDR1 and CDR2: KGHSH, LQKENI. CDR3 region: CASSPQGNEQFF. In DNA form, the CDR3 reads TGTGCCAGCTCACCTCAGGGCAATGAGCAGTTCTTC.

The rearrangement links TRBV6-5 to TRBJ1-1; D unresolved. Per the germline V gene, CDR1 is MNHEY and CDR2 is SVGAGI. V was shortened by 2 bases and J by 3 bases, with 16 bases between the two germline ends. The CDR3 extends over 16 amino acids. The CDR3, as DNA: TGTGCCAGCAGTTACGGGTTTGGCGGGAGGGACACTGAAGCTTTCTTT. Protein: CASSYGFGGRDTEAFF.

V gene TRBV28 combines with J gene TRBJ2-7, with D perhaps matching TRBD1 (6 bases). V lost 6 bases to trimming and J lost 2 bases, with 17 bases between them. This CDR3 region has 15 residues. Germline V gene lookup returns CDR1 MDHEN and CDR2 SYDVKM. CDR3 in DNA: TGTGCCAGCAGGATACTCAGGGGTCTTACCTACGAGCAGTACTTC. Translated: CASRILRGLTYEQYF. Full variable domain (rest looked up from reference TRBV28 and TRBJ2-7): DVKVTQSSRYLVKRTGEKVFLECVQDMDHENMFWYRQDPGLGLRLIYFSYDVKMKEKGDIPEGYSVSREKKERFSLILESASTNQTSMYLCASRILRGLTYEQYFGPGTRLTVT.

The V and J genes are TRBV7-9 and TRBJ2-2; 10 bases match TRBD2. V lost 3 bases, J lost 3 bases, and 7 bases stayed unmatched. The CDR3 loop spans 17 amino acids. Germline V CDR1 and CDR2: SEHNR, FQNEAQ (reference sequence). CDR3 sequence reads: CASSLGASGRDTGELFF. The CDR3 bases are TGTGCCAGCAGCTTGGGGGCTAGCGGGAGAGACACCGGGGAGCTGTTTTTT.

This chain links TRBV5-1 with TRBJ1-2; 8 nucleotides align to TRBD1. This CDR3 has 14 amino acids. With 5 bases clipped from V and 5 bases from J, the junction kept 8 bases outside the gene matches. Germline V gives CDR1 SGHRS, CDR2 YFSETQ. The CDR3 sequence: CASRPDRVGYGYTF. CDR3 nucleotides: TGCGCCAGCAGGCCGGACAGGGTGGGATATGGCTACACCTTC.

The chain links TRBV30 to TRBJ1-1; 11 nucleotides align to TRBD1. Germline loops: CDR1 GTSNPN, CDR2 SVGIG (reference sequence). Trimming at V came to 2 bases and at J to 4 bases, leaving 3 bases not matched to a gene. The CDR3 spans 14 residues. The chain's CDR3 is CAWSMDRGLTEAFF. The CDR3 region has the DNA TGTGCCTGGAGTATGGACAGGGGGCTCACTGAAGCTTTCTTT. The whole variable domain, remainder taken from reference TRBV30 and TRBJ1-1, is SQTIHQWPATLVQPVGSPLSLECTVEGTSNPNLYWYRQAAGRGLQLLFYSVGIGQISSEVPQNLSASRPQDRQFILSSKKLLLSDSGFYLCAWSMDRGLTEAFFGQGTRLTVV.

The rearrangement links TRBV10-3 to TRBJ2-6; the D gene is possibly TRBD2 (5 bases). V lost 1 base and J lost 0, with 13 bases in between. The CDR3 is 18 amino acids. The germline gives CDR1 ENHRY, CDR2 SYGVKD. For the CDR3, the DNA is TGTGCCATCAGTGAGTATTTGAGTGACTACTCTGGGGCCAACGTCCTGACTTTC. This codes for CAISEYLSDYSGANVLTF.

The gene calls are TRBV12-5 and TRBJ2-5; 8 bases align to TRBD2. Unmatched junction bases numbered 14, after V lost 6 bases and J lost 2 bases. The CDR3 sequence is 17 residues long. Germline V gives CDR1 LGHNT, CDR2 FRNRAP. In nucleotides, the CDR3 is TGTGCTAGTGGCCTAAAACTACTAGCGGTAACTCAAGAGACCCAGTACTTC. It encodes CASGLKLLAVTQETQYF.

CDR3 bases: TGTGCCAGCAGCTTAATAGCGGGGGGGCTTCCGGGCACCGGGGAGCTGTTTTTT. This translates into CASSLIAGGLPGTGELFF. This chain joins TRBV7-2 and TRBJ2-2, with TRBD2 identical over 11 bases. The CDR3 extends over 18 amino acids. V shed 2 bases, J shed 4 bases, and the junction held 9 bases outside the gene matches. The germline gives CDR1 SGHTA, CDR2 FQGNSA.

The CDR3 DNA is TGTGCCAGCAGCGAGAAGACAGGGAGAGAGACCCAGTACTTC. Translating it yields CASSEKTGRETQYF. V and J are TRBV9 and TRBJ2-5; TRBD1 matches at 7 bases. J lost 4 bases, V lost 3 bases, and 6 bases had no gene match. The CDR3 contains 14 residues. Germline lookup yields CDR1 SGDLS and CDR2 YYNGEE.

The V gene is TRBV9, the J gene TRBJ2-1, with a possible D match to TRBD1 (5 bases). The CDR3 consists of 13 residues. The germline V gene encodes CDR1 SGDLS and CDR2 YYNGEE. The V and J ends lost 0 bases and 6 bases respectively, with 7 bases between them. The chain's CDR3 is CASSVVTGNEQFF. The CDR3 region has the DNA TGTGCCAGCAGCGTAGTTACAGGCAATGAGCAGTTCTTC.

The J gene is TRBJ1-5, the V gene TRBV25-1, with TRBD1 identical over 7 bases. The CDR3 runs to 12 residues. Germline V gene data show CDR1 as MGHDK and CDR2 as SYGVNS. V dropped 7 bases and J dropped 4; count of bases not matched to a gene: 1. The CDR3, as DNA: TGTGCCAGCAACAGGGGTAATCAGCCCCAGCATTTT. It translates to CASNRGNQPQHF. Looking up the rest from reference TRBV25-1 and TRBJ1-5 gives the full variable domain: EADIYQTPRYLVIGTGKKITLECSQTMGHDKMYWYQQDPGMELHLIHYSYGVNSTEKGDLSSESTVSRIRTEHFPLTLESARPSHTSQYLCASNRGNQPQHFGDGTRLSIL.

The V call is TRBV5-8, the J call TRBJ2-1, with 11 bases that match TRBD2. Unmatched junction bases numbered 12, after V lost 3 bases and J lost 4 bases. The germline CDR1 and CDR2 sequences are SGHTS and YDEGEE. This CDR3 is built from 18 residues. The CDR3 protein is CASSSLLLLAGGYNEQFF. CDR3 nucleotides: TGTGCCAGCAGCTCCCTTTTGCTCCTAGCGGGAGGATACAATGAGCAGTTCTTC.

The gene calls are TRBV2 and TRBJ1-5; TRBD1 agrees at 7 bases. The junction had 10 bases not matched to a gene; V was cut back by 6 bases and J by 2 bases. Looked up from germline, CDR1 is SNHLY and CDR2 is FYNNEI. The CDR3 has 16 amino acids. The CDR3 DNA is TGTGCCAGCAGACACCCTGGGACAGCAGGCAATCAGCCCCAGCATTTT. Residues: CASRHPGTAGNQPQHF.

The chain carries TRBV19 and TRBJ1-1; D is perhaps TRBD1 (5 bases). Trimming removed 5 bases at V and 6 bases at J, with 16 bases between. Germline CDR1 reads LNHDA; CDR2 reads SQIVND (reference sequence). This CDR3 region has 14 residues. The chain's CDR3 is CASSSRAEKAEAFF. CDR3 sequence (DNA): TGTGCCAGTAGTTCCAGGGCAGAGAAAGCTGAAGCTTTCTTT.

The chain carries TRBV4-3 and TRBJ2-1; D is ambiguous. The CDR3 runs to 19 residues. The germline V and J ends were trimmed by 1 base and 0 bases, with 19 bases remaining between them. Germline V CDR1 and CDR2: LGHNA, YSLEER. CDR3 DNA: TGCGCCAGCAGCCAAGCCTCACGAGGCCCCGAGAGCTCCTACAATGAGCAGTTCTTC. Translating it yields CASSQASRGPESSYNEQFF.

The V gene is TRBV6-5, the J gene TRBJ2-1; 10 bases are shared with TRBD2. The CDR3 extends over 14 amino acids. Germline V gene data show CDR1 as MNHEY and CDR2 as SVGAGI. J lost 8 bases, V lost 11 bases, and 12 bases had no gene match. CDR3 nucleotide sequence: TGTGCCTGTGGTAGCGGGGGGAAGAGGGATGAGCAGTTCTTC. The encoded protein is CACGSGGKRDEQFF.

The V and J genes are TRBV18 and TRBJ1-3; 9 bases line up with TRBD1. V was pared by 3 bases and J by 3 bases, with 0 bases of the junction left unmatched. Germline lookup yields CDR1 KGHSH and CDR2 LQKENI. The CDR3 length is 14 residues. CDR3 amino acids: CASSPDRGGNTIYF. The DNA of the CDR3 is TGTGCCAGCTCACCGGACAGGGGTGGAAACACCATATATTTT.